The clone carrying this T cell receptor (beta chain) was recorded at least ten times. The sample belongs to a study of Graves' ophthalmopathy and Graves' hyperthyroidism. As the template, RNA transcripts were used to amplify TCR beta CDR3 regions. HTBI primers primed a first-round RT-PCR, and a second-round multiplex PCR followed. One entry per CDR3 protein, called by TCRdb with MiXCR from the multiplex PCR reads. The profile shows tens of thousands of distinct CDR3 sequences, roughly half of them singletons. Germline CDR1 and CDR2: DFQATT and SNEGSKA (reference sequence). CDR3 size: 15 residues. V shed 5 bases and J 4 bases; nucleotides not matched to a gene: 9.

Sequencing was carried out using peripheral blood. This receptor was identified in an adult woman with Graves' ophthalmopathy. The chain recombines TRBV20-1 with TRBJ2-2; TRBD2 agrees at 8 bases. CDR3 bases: TGCAGTGCTCGCGGGGGGAAGAGTATCACCGGGGAGCTGTTTTTT. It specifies CSARGGKSITGELFF.